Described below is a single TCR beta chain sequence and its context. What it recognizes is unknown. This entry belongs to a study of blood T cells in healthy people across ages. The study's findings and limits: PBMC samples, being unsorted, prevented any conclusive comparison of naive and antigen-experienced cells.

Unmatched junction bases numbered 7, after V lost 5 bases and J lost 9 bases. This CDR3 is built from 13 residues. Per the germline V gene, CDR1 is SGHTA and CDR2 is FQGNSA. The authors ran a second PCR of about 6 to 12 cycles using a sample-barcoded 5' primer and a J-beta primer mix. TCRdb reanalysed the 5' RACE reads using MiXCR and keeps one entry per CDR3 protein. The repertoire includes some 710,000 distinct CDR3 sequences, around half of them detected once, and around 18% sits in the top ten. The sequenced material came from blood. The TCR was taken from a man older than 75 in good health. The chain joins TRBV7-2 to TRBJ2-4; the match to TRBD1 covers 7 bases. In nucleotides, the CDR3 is TGTGCCAGCAGCCCGACAGGGTCCGGCATTCAGTACTTC. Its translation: CASSPTGSGIQYF.